The 30 T cell receptor beta chains reported below all come from one sample, sequenced in a study of blood T cell repertoires in COVID-19. Generated by immunoSEQ multiplex PCR, the TCRdb table keeps only in-frame clones and is missing some. This table holds under 300,000 clones, roughly 86% found once. The sequencing input was peripheral blood. The receptors derive from a man younger than 35 with active or convalescent COVID-19.

The rearrangement joins TRBV6-5 to TRBJ2-2; 12 bases map to TRBD2. With 8 bases clipped from V and 6 bases from J, the junction kept 4 bases outside the gene matches. This CDR3 region has 14 residues. Germline V lookup: CDR1 MNHEY, CDR2 SVGAGI. CDR3 region: CASGGLAGPGELFF. The CDR3 region has the DNA TGTGCCAGCGGAGGACTAGCGGGGCCCGGGGAGCTGTTTTTT.

J is TRBJ2-5 and V is TRBV6-6; 12 bases match TRBD1. V was pared by 7 bases and J by 5 bases, with 11 bases of the junction left unmatched. Germline assignment: CDR1 MNHNY and CDR2 SVGAGI (reference sequence). The CDR3 length is 16 residues. The CDR3 nucleotides are TGTGCCAGCACCGACAGGGGACAGGGGGCGTTTGAGACCCAGTACTTC. Its protein is CASTDRGQGAFETQYF.

The chain employs TRBV7-9 and TRBJ1-5; TRBD1 matches at 7 bases. The CDR3 has 14 amino acids. V shed 0 bases, J shed 6 bases, and the junction held 2 bases outside the gene matches. The germline V gene encodes CDR1 SEHNR and CDR2 FQNEAQ (reference sequence). CDR3 sequence reads: CASSLAGGGQPQHF. CDR3 coding DNA: TGTGCCAGCAGCTTAGCAGGGGGCGGTCAGCCCCAGCATTTT.

The V and J genes are TRBV18 and TRBJ2-5, with 8 positions matching TRBD2. The CDR3 length is 13 residues. The germline gives CDR1 KGHSH, CDR2 LQKENI. With 5 bases clipped from V and 5 bases from J, the junction kept 4 bases outside the gene matches. The CDR3 spells CASSLAGKETQYF. CDR3 coding DNA: TGTGCCAGCTCATTAGCGGGAAAGGAGACCCAGTACTTC.

This clone has more than one count but fewer than ten. The chain employs TRBV6-5 and TRBJ1-5, with 8 bases lining up with TRBD1. The CDR3 totals 14 residues. The germline V gene has CDR1 MNHEY and CDR2 SVGAGI. V lost 6 bases, J lost 6 bases, and 7 bases stayed unmatched. The DNA of the CDR3 is TGTGCCAGCAGATATGGACAGGGTACTCAGCCCCAGCATTTT. Protein: CASRYGQGTQPQHF.

The table lists this clone with a count of one. This chain joins TRBV2 and TRBJ1-4, with a possible D match to TRBD1 (6 bases). The germline V gene encodes CDR1 SNHLY and CDR2 FYNNEI. V lost 4 bases to trimming and J lost 8 bases, with 11 bases between them. This CDR3 has 13 residues. CDR3 DNA sequence: TGTGCCAGCAGTGTGCGTCAGGGGGAAAAACTGTTTTTT. This encodes CASSVRQGEKLFF.

CDR3 DNA sequence: TGTGCCAGCAGCGCGGACAGGGTCGAAAATTCACCCCTCCACTTT. Encoded protein: CASSADRVENSPLHF. The V gene is TRBV6-5, the J gene TRBJ1-6; 8 bases map to TRBD1. Trimming took 6 bases from V and 7 from J; bases not matched to a gene: 8. CDR3 size: 15 residues. Germline-derived CDR1 and CDR2 are MNHEY and SVGAGI.

The chain joins TRBV24-1 to TRBJ2-5; 12 bases line up with TRBD1. This CDR3 contains 18 residues. V lost 1 base and J lost 4; bases outside the gene matches: 9. The germline CDR1 and CDR2 sequences are KGHDR and SFDVKD. Here the CDR3 reads CATSDFRGGQGARETQYF. DNA of the CDR3: TGTGCCACCAGTGATTTCAGGGGGGGACAGGGGGCAAGAGAGACCCAGTACTTC.

Only one count was recorded for this clone. This chain connects TRBV28 to TRBJ1-2, with a tentative D call TRBD1 (6 bases). Germline V CDR1 and CDR2: MDHEN, SYDVKM. The CDR3 runs to 15 residues. The V and J ends lost 5 bases and 6 bases respectively, with 19 bases between them. The CDR3 nucleotides are TGTGCCAGCAGTCCAACAGGGCTGGTCCCCAATGGCTACACCTTC. This gives the protein CASSPTGLVPNGYTF.

This rearrangement joins TRBV29-1 to TRBJ1-1; no reliable D call. The CDR3 loop spans 11 amino acids. Germline-derived CDR1 and CDR2 are SQVTM and ANQGSEA. V gave up 1 base and J gave up 8 bases, with 8 bases separating them. Written as DNA, the CDR3 is TGCAGCGTTGAAGCCAGGATAGAAGCTTTCTTT. This translates into CSVEARIEAFF.

The gene calls are TRBV6-5 and TRBJ1-1; D might be TRBD1 (6 bases). Trimming removed 0 bases at V and 3 bases at J, with 11 bases between. From germline, CDR1 is MNHEY and CDR2 SVGAGI. CDR3 length equals 15 residues. Here the CDR3 reads CASSYSQQGDTEAFF. CDR3 nucleotide sequence: TGTGCCAGCAGTTACTCTCAACAGGGTGACACTGAAGCTTTCTTT.

The chain is built from TRBV27 and TRBJ2-7, with 8 bases that match TRBD1. The J segment lost 8 bases and the V segment lost 5 bases, leaving 14 bases of the junction unmatched. Germline CDR1 and CDR2: MNHEY and SMNVEV (reference sequence). The CDR3 spans 15 residues. CDR3 loop: CASSRSNTGGYQQYF. CDR3 DNA: TGTGCCAGCAGTCGGTCAAACACAGGGGGTTACCAGCAGTACTTC.

V and J are TRBV2 and TRBJ2-1; D possibly corresponds to TRBD2 (5 bases). Germline V lookup: CDR1 SNHLY, CDR2 FYNNEI. The CDR3 has 12 residues. V gave up 4 bases and J gave up 9 bases, with 10 bases separating them. The CDR3 DNA sequence: TGTGCCAGCAGTGGGACTGGTCGTGAGCAGTTCTTC. Translating gives CASSGTGREQFF.

Concerning this clone itself: At one of its ends the junction is not consistent with the germline gene, which may arise from a read error. The gene calls are TRBV19 and TRBJ1-4; 8 bases are shared with TRBD1. CDR1 and CDR2 (germline): LNHDA, SQIVND (reference sequence). The CDR3 loop spans 13 amino acids. The chain's CDR3 is CASSVDRGEKLFF. The CDR3 DNA is TGTGCCAGTAGTGTAGACAGGGGCGAAAAACTGTTTTTT. The variable domain in full, completed from reference TRBV19 and TRBJ1-4, reads DGGITQSPKYLFRKEGQNVTLSCEQNLNHDAMYWYRQDPGQGLRLIYYSQIVNDFQKGDIAEGYSVSREKKESFPLTVTSAQKNPTAFYLCASSVDRGEKLFFGSGTQLSVL.

V is TRBV29-1 and J is TRBJ2-7; the D gene is possibly TRBD1 (5 bases). CDR3 size: 11 residues. Germline V gene data show CDR1 as SQVTM and CDR2 as ANQGSEA. V was cut by 6 bases and J by 3 bases, with 9 bases left in between. As DNA, the CDR3 is TGCAGCGTAGGACACCACTACGAGCAGTACTTC. Its protein is CSVGHHYEQYF.

The genes are TRBV14 and TRBJ2-1, with TRBD2 matching over 9 bases. This CDR3 comprises 15 residues. The germline CDR1 and CDR2 sequences are SGHDN and FVKESK. J was trimmed by 9 bases and V by 3 bases; bases with no gene match: 9. This CDR3 is CASSQWGGRAVEQFF. The CDR3 bases are TGTGCCAGCAGCCAGTGGGGCGGGAGGGCCGTTGAGCAGTTCTTC.

The chain links TRBV6-1 to TRBJ2-5; 10 bases agree with TRBD2. The germline gives CDR1 MNHNS, CDR2 SASEGT. The CDR3 spans 14 residues. J gave up 8 bases and V 1 base, and 4 bases lay outside the gene matches. The CDR3, as DNA: TGTGCCAGCAGTGAAGTCCTAGCGGGAGTAACCCAGTACTTC. Protein sequence: CASSEVLAGVTQYF.

CDR3 in amino acids: CASSLRNGFQETQYF. For the CDR3, the DNA is TGTGCCAGCAGCTTGAGAAACGGGTTCCAAGAGACCCAGTACTTC. The chain employs TRBV7-2 and TRBJ2-5; D is undetermined. Germline V gene lookup returns CDR1 SGHTA and CDR2 FQGNSA. The CDR3 loop spans 15 amino acids. With 3 bases removed from V and 1 base from J, the gap between germline ends came to 12 bases. The variable domain in full, with the rest retrieved from reference TRBV7-2 and TRBJ2-5, is GAGVSQSPSNKVTEKGKDVELRCDPISGHTALYWYRQSLGQGLEFLIYFQGNSAPDKSGLPSDRFSAERTGGSVSTLTIQRTQQEDSAVYLCASSLRNGFQETQYFGPGTRLLVL.

The rearrangement uses TRBV7-2 and TRBJ1-5; 7 nucleotides align to TRBD1. Germline V gene sequence: CDR1 SGHTA, CDR2 FQGNSA. J gave up 5 bases and V 4 bases, and 5 bases lay outside the gene matches. This CDR3 region has 14 residues. Here the CDR3 reads CASSYTGDHQPQHF. DNA for the CDR3: TGTGCCAGCAGCTATACAGGGGACCATCAGCCCCAGCATTTT.

This chain links TRBV19 with TRBJ2-2; 10 bases map to TRBD2. CDR1 and CDR2 (germline): LNHDA, SQIVND (reference sequence). The CDR3 runs to 16 residues. J lost 4 bases, V lost 5 bases, and 7 bases had no gene match. The CDR3 is CASSLPLAGVTGELFF. CDR3 in DNA: TGTGCCAGTAGTCTGCCGCTAGCGGGGGTCACCGGGGAGCTGTTTTTT. Together with reference TRBV19 and TRBJ2-2, the CDR3 gives the full variable domain: DGGITQSPKYLFRKEGQNVTLSCEQNLNHDAMYWYRQDPGQGLRLIYYSQIVNDFQKGDIAEGYSVSREKKESFPLTVTSAQKNPTAFYLCASSLPLAGVTGELFFGEGSRLTVL.

As for this clone: Given a much more abundant clone one base away, this may be a read error. The chain couples TRBV3-1 (or the pseudogene TRBV3-2) to TRBJ2-5; 8 nucleotides match TRBD2. This CDR3 region has 14 residues. The V gene's germline CDR1 is LGHDT and CDR2 YNNKEL (reference sequence). In DNA form, the CDR3 reads TGTCCCCCCAGCCAAGCCGGGGGGGGAGGGACCCAGTACTTC. Translating it yields CPPSQAGGGGTQYF.

This sequence joins TRBV2 and TRBJ2-5; D gene unclear. The CDR3 is 8 residues long. CDR1 and CDR2 (germline): SNHLY, FYNNEI. Trimming cost V 7 bases and J 9 bases, with 3 bases left between them. CDR3 region: CASTPQYF. CDR3 coding DNA: TGTGCCAGCACTCCCCAGTACTTC. Full variable domain (outside the CDR3, taken from reference TRBV2 and TRBJ2-5): EPEVTQTPSHQVTQMGQEVILRCVPISNHLYFYWYRQILGQKVEFLVSFYNNEISEKSEIFDDQFSVERPDGSNFTLKIRSTKLEDSAMYFCASTPQYFGPGTRLLVL.

The CDR3, as DNA: TGTGCCATCAGTGGTACTAGCGGGGTATCGGATACGCAGTATTTT. Translating it yields CAISGTSGVSDTQYF. The chain is built from TRBV10-3 and TRBJ2-3; 10 bases align to TRBD2. This CDR3 is 15 amino acids long. Germline values: CDR1 ENHRY, CDR2 SYGVKD. The V gene end was trimmed by 4 bases and the J gene end by 6 bases; junction bases not matched to a gene: 7.

The chain recombines TRBV10-1 with TRBJ2-3; TRBD1 agrees at 10 bases. CDR1 and CDR2 (germline): WNHNN, SYGVQD (reference sequence). The CDR3 loop spans 14 amino acids. With V trimmed by 6 bases and J by 4 bases, 4 bases remained unmatched. The CDR3 DNA is TGCGCCAGCAGCCGGGACAGGGGCCCAGATACGCAGTATTTT. It is translated as CASSRDRGPDTQYF.

This chain joins TRBV27 and TRBJ2-6, with TRBD2 matching over 9 bases. J was trimmed by 0 bases and V by 7 bases; bases with no gene match: 13. CDR1 and CDR2 (germline): MNHEY, SMNVEV (reference sequence). The CDR3 spans 19 residues. In DNA, the CDR3 is TGTGCCAGCACATTCAGGTTTGGCGGGGGGGCCTCTGGGGCCAACGTCCTGACTTTC. Protein sequence: CASTFRFGGGASGANVLTF.

This chain links TRBV2 with TRBJ1-2; D call uncertain. Germline loops: CDR1 SNHLY, CDR2 FYNNEI. The CDR3 loop spans 12 amino acids. Deletions cut 6 bases from V and 3 bases from J, with 8 bases between. CDR3 sequence: CASSASDYGYTF. The CDR3 nucleotides are TGTGCCAGCAGCGCGTCGGACTATGGCTACACCTTC.

The J gene is TRBJ2-2, the V gene TRBV24-1; weak D call: TRBD1 (5 bases). The ends were cut back, 4 bases at V and 0 bases at J, with 5 bases in the middle. The V gene's germline CDR1 is KGHDR and CDR2 SFDVKD. The CDR3 loop spans 14 amino acids. CDR3 region: CATSDRANTGELFF. The CDR3 DNA sequence: TGTGCCACCAGTGACAGGGCGAACACCGGGGAGCTGTTTTTT.

The chain carries TRBV6-5 and TRBJ1-1, with a weak D call TRBD1 (5 bases). This CDR3 has 13 residues. Per the germline V gene, CDR1 is MNHEY and CDR2 is SVGAGI. V lost 0 bases to trimming and J lost 9 bases, with 11 bases between them. CDR3 sequence (DNA): TGTGCCAGCAGTTACTCGACAGCCCCTAAAGCTTTCTTT. Its translation: CASSYSTAPKAFF.

V usage is TRBV12-3 or TRBV12-4 and J usage is TRBJ2-5; TRBD1 agrees at 7 bases. V shed 5 bases and J 4 bases; nucleotides not matched to a gene: 4. This CDR3 region has 13 residues. The CDR3 region is CASSDRDRETQYF. CDR3 bases: TGTGCCAGCAGTGACCGGGACAGAGAGACCCAGTACTTC.

The chain employs TRBV24-1 and TRBJ1-5; 8 positions agree with TRBD1. The trim removed 4 bases at V and 9 bases at J, leaving 13 bases unmatched. Germline CDR1 KGHDR, CDR2 SFDVKD. This CDR3 spans 16 amino acids. CDR3 bases: TGTGCCACCAGTGACCCTGGGACAGGCGAGGGGATGCCCCAGCATTTT. This gives the protein CATSDPGTGEGMPQHF.